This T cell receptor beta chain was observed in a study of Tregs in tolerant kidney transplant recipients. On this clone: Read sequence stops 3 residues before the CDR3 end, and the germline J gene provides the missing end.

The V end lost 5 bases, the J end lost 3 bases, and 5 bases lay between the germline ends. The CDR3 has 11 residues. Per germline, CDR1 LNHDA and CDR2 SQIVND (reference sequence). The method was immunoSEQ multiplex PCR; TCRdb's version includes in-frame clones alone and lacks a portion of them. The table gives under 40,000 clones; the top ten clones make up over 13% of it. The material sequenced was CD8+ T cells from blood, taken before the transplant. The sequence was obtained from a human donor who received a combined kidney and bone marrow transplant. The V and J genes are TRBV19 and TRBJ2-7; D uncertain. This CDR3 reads CASSSSYEQYF. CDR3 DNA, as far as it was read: TGTGCCAGTAGTTCCAGCTACGAG.